These 24 T cell receptor beta chains originate from one sample sequenced in a study of shared clonotypes between healthy human individuals (dated by TCRdb to 2018 to 2020). For the CD8 naive samples, CD45RO-negative cells were positively selected for CCR7, yielding a CD45RA+CCR7+ population from which TemRA cells were excluded. Receptor libraries were prepared by the immunoSEQ multiplex PCR assay. TCRdb holds this immuneACCESS table with in-frame rearrangements only. Some clones are missing; in checked studies, unresolved V genes explain under half, and the rest has no known cause. This sample is represented by approximately 720,000 clones; roughly 94% of them were singletons. About 24% of the sample is taken by the ten largest. The sample consisted of naive CD8+ T cells sorted from blood. Reading the label with the study, this specimen's cell subset or site is: CD45RA+CCR7+. The receptors were sampled from a man aged 25-45 years in good health.

The gene calls are TRBV30 and TRBJ2-5; D gene uncertain. V dropped 0 bases and J dropped 5 bases, with 13 bases sitting between them. Looked up from germline, CDR1 is GTSNPN and CDR2 is SVGIG (reference sequence). CDR3 length: 14 amino acids. CDR3 in DNA: TGTGCCTGGAGTGTAATGGATTTTGGGGAGACCCAGTACTTC. It yields the protein CAWSVMDFGETQYF. Drawing the rest from reference TRBV30 and TRBJ2-5, the complete variable domain is SQTIHQWPATLVQPVGSPLSLECTVEGTSNPNLYWYRQAAGRGLQLLFYSVGIGQISSEVPQNLSASRPQDRQFILSSKKLLLSDSGFYLCAWSVMDFGETQYFGPGTRLLVL.

The chain carries TRBV4-1 and TRBJ1-4; unclear D gene. Deletions cut 1 base from V and 3 bases from J, with 12 bases between. The CDR3 length is 16 residues. The V gene's germline CDR1 is MGHRA and CDR2 YSYEKL. CDR3 protein: CASSQGVQPANEKLFF. Here the CDR3 DNA reads TGCGCCAGCAGCCAAGGTGTGCAGCCCGCTAATGAAAAACTGTTTTTT.

As to this clone: Other nucleotide sequences from this sample produce the same CDR3. The chain couples TRBV7-6 to TRBJ2-7; 9 bases match TRBD1. V dropped 4 bases and J dropped 2; count of bases not matched to a gene: 3. Germline CDR1 and CDR2: SGHVS and FNYEAQ. The CDR3 length is 14 residues. CDR3 protein: CASSSGTGTYEQYF. The DNA for the CDR3 is TGTGCCAGCAGCTCCGGGACAGGGACCTACGAGCAGTACTTC.

This chain uses TRBV19 with TRBJ2-3, with D possibly called TRBD1 or TRBD2 (5 bases each). The germline V gene encodes CDR1 LNHDA and CDR2 SQIVND (reference sequence). There are 13 residues in the CDR3. The V and J ends lost 5 bases and 6 bases respectively, with 12 bases between them. DNA for the CDR3: TGTGCCAGTAGTCTGGGGACCCGGGATACGCAGTATTTT. Translation gives CASSLGTRDTQYF.

The chain combines TRBV6-1 with TRBJ2-5; tentative D call: TRBD2 (7 bases). The V and J ends lost 2 bases and 2 bases respectively, with 12 bases between them. This CDR3 spans 15 amino acids. Germline CDR1 reads MNHNS; CDR2 reads SASEGT. Here the CDR3 reads CASSEWGGGQETQYF. In nucleotides, the CDR3 is TGTGCCAGCAGTGAATGGGGAGGGGGGCAAGAGACCCAGTACTTC.

The V gene is TRBV7-8, the J gene TRBJ2-7; D not resolved. V lost 1 base to trimming and J lost 0 bases, with 7 bases between them. This CDR3 region has 14 residues. Looked up from germline, CDR1 is SGHVS and CDR2 is FQNEAQ. CDR3 in DNA: TGTGCCAGCAGCTTAGTCCCACGCTCCTACGAGCAGTACTTC. Protein product: CASSLVPRSYEQYF.

V usage is TRBV30 and J usage is TRBJ2-1; D unresolved. The ends were cut back, 3 bases at V and 4 bases at J, with 16 bases in the middle. The germline V gene encodes CDR1 GTSNPN and CDR2 SVGIG (reference sequence). The length of the CDR3 is 15 residues. The CDR3 coding sequence is TGTGCCTGGAGGATCGTCGGCGGTAAGTACAATGAGCAGTTCTTC. Protein sequence: CAWRIVGGKYNEQFF.

About this clone itself: At the DNA level, this CDR3 is encoded by other sequences in the same sample as well. The chain recombines TRBV27 with TRBJ2-7; a possible D gene is TRBD1 (6 bases). CDR1 is MNHEY and CDR2 is SMNVEV in the germline V gene (reference sequence). Trimming took off 3 bases at V and 4 bases at J, with 13 bases between the two ends. The CDR3 totals 14 residues. The CDR3 nucleotides are TGTGCCAGCAGTTTCCTAGGGGGAGTGTACGAGCAGTACTTC. Its protein product is CASSFLGGVYEQYF.

The chain joins TRBV19 to TRBJ2-1, with 13 positions matching TRBD2. The CDR3 covers 15 residues. V dropped 6 bases and J dropped 10; count of bases not matched to a gene: 9. Germline V lookup: CDR1 LNHDA, CDR2 SQIVND (reference sequence). CDR3 residues: CASSLTSGRAEEQFF. The CDR3 region has the DNA TGTGCCAGTAGCCTAACTAGCGGGAGGGCCGAGGAGCAGTTCTTC.

The gene calls are TRBV15 and TRBJ2-5, with TRBD2 matching 10 bases. The CDR3 consists of 16 residues. V was clipped by 5 bases and J by 5 bases; unmatched bases: 11. The germline gives CDR1 LNHNV, CDR2 YYDKDF (reference sequence). CDR3 protein: CATSAATLAGDETQYF. The CDR3 DNA reads TGTGCCACCAGCGCGGCCACCCTAGCGGGAGACGAGACCCAGTACTTC. The whole variable domain, filled in from reference TRBV15 and TRBJ2-5, reads DAMVIQNPRYQVTQFGKPVTLSCSQTLNHNVMYWYQQKSSQAPKLLFHYYDKDFNNEADTPDNFQSRRPNTSFCFLDIRSPGLGDTAMYLCATSAATLAGDETQYFGPGTRLLVL.

This clone was counted a single time. V and J are TRBV11-2 and TRBJ2-7; 9 positions agree with TRBD2. The length of the CDR3 is 14 residues. V shed 1 base, J shed 7 bases, and the junction held 5 bases outside the gene matches. In germline, CDR1 is SGHAT, CDR2 FQNNGV. The CDR3 bases are TGTGCCAGCAGCTTAGTTGCGGGAGGGCGAGAGCAGTACTTC. Translation gives CASSLVAGGREQYF.

This chain links TRBV29-1 with TRBJ2-5; a possible D gene is TRBD2 (5 bases). V shed 5 bases and J shed 2 bases, with 12 bases lying between them. The CDR3 sequence is 13 residues long. Germline V lookup: CDR1 SQVTM, CDR2 ANQGSEA. The DNA of the CDR3 is TGCAGCGTTATGGTGGACTCTCAAGAGACCCAGTACTTC. It yields the protein CSVMVDSQETQYF.

In its sample, this clone was seen once. This CDR3 is CASSTNRDSRQPQHF. In nucleotides, the CDR3 is TGTGCCAGCAGCACCAACAGGGATAGTCGTCAGCCCCAGCATTTT. The J gene is TRBJ1-5, the V gene TRBV7-9, with D possibly matching TRBD1 (6 bases). Trimming removed 5 bases from V and 6 bases from J, with 17 bases in between. Per the germline V gene, CDR1 is SEHNR and CDR2 is FQNEAQ (reference sequence). CDR3 length: 15 residues.

The CDR3 region is CASSSTSGRARYEQYF. The DNA for the CDR3 is TGTGCCAGCAGCTCAACTAGCGGGAGGGCCAGGTACGAGCAGTACTTC. This chain uses TRBV7-9 with TRBJ2-7, with TRBD2 identical over 13 bases. The CDR3 consists of 16 residues. V shed 4 bases and J 4 bases; nucleotides not matched to a gene: 7. In germline, CDR1 is SEHNR, CDR2 FQNEAQ (reference sequence).

The V and J genes are TRBV7-3 and TRBJ2-1; D is possibly TRBD2 (6 bases). The germline V gene encodes CDR1 SGHTA and CDR2 FQGTGA. Trimming stripped 4 bases from V and 9 bases from J, with 19 bases between. This CDR3 is 15 amino acids long. This CDR3 is CASSSHGGGAGEQFF. CDR3 bases: TGTGCCAGCAGCTCCCACGGTGGAGGGGCAGGTGAGCAGTTCTTC.

The chain carries TRBV15 and TRBJ1-2; a possible D gene is TRBD1 (5 bases). This CDR3 spans 15 amino acids. Germline V gene lookup returns CDR1 LNHNV and CDR2 YYDKDF (reference sequence). Trimming removed 1 base from V and 2 bases from J, with 11 bases in between. CDR3: CATSRGGDPNYGYTF. The CDR3 DNA sequence: TGTGCCACCAGCAGAGGAGGGGACCCCAACTATGGCTACACCTTC.

J is TRBJ1-2 and V is TRBV27; 10 bases match TRBD1. V lost 8 bases and J lost 8; bases outside the gene matches: 20. CDR3 length equals 17 residues. Germline V gene lookup returns CDR1 MNHEY and CDR2 SMNVEV (reference sequence). The chain's CDR3 is CASGGERDRGIEWGYTF. CDR3 nucleotide sequence: TGTGCCAGCGGGGGGGAGCGGGACAGGGGAATCGAGTGGGGCTACACCTTC.

This chain joins TRBV6-5 and TRBJ2-1; no definite D call. This CDR3 is 11 amino acids long. V was pared by 4 bases and J by 6 bases, with 4 bases between. Looked up from germline, CDR1 is MNHEY and CDR2 is SVGAGI. CDR3 loop: CASSSGNEQFF. The CDR3 DNA sequence: TGTGCCAGCAGTTCAGGCAATGAGCAGTTCTTC.

The genes are TRBV29-1 and TRBJ2-7; D is undetermined. The CDR3 spans 14 residues. Germline V gene data show CDR1 as SQVTM and CDR2 as ANQGSEA. The V gene lost 2 bases and the J gene lost 2 bases, with 13 bases spanning the gap. This chain's CDR3 is CSVEMPTQTYEQYF. In DNA form, the CDR3 reads TGCAGCGTTGAAATGCCTACACAGACCTACGAGCAGTACTTC.

This sequence joins TRBV13 and TRBJ1-1; tentative D call: TRBD1 (5 bases). CDR3 length: 15 residues. The germline CDR1 and CDR2 sequences are PRHDT and FYEKMQ (reference sequence). Trimming pared 0 bases from V and 7 bases from J, leaving 15 bases between. The CDR3 reads CASSLGHGGGVEAFF. The CDR3 coding sequence is TGTGCCAGCAGCTTAGGCCACGGTGGGGGTGTTGAAGCTTTCTTT.

This clone has just one count. The rearrangement uses TRBV21-1 and TRBJ2-3; the table names TRBD1, a call not compared with the DNA. TRBV21-1 is annotated as a pseudogene. CDR3 size: 15 residues. As DNA, the CDR3 is TGTGCCAGCAGCGGACAGGGGTTTTGGACAGATACGCAGTATTTT. Translating gives CASSGQGFWTDTQYF.

The rearrangement uses TRBV5-1 and TRBJ2-5; TRBD2 agrees at 7 bases. V shed 1 base and J 2 bases; nucleotides not matched to a gene: 5. There are 15 residues in the CDR3. The germline gives CDR1 SGHRS, CDR2 YFSETQ. This chain's CDR3 is CASSLSAGVQETQYF. The CDR3 DNA follows: TGCGCCAGCAGCTTGTCGGCGGGAGTGCAAGAGACCCAGTACTTC.

This rearrangement joins TRBV18 to TRBJ2-3; 10 positions agree with TRBD2. Trimming cost V 2 bases and J 6 bases; bases outside gene matches: 11. CDR1 is KGHSH and CDR2 is LQKENI in the germline V gene. This CDR3 region has 17 residues. CDR3 sequence (DNA): TGTGCCAGCTCACCAGCGGGCCAGCGGGAGGGCCCTGATACGCAGTATTTT. Protein: CASSPAGQREGPDTQYF.

The chain couples TRBV5-6 to TRBJ2-7; a weak D match, TRBD2 (5 bases). V was clipped by 0 bases and J by 5 bases, with 12 bases between them. The CDR3 runs to 14 residues. Per the germline V gene, CDR1 is SGHDT and CDR2 is YYEEEE. DNA of the CDR3: TGTGCCAGCAGCTTGGGTGCCGAGCGGAACGAGCAGTACTTC. This encodes CASSLGAERNEQYF.